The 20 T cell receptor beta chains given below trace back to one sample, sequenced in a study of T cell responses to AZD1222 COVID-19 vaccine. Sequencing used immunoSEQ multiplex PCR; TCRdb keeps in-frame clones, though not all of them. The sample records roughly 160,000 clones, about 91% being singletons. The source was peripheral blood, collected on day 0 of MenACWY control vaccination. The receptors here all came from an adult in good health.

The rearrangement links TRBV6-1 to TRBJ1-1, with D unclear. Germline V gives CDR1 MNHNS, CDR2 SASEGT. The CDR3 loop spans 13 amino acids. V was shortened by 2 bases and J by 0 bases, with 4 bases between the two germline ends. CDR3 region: CASSELLNTEAFF. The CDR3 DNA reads TGTGCCAGCAGTGAACTCTTGAACACTGAAGCTTTCTTT.

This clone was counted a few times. CDR3 coding DNA: TGTGCCAGCAGCAAAACAGGCCTTAATGAAAAACTGTTTTTT. Its protein product is CASSKTGLNEKLFF. The chain links TRBV7-9 to TRBJ1-4, with a weak D call TRBD1 (5 bases). Germline CDR1 SEHNR, CDR2 FQNEAQ (reference sequence). This CDR3 comprises 14 residues. The V gene lost 5 bases and the J gene lost 4 bases, with 11 bases spanning the gap.

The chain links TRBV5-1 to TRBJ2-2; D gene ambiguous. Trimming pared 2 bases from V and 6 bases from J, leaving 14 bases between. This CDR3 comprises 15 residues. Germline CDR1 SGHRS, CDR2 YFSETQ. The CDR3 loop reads CASSLLGGEAGELFF. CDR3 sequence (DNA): TGCGCCAGCAGCTTATTGGGTGGCGAGGCCGGGGAGCTGTTTTTT.

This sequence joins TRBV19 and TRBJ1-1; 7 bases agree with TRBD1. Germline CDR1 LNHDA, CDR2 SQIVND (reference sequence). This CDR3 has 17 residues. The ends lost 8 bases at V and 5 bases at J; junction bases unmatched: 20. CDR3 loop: CASSPPGTVLVKTEAFF. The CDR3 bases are TGTGCCAGTTCACCACCGGGGACAGTTCTGGTAAAGACTGAAGCTTTCTTT.

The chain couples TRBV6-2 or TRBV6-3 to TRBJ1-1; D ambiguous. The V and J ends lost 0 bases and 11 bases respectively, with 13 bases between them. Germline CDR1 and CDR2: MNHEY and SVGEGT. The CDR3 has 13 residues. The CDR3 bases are TGTGCCAGCAGTTACTCGGCCTCCCTTTCGGCTTTCTTT. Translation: CASSYSASLSAFF.

CDR3: CSFVRTGVNQPQHF. DNA for the CDR3: TGCAGCTTTGTGCGGACAGGGGTGAATCAGCCCCAGCATTTT. V usage is TRBV29-1 and J usage is TRBJ1-5; 9 bases are shared with TRBD1. The CDR3 is made up of 14 amino acids. Germline CDR1 SQVTM, CDR2 ANQGSEA. V dropped 8 bases and J dropped 4; count of bases not matched to a gene: 9.

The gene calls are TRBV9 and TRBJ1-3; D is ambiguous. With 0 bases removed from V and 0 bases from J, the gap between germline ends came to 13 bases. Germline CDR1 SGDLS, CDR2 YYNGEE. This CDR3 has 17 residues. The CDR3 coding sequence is TGTGCCAGCAGCGTAGGAGCTGTCCTCAGCTCTGGAAACACCATATATTTT. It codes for CASSVGAVLSSGNTIYF. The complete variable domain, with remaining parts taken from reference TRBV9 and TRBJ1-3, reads DSGVTQTPKHLITATGQRVTLRCSPRSGDLSVYWYQQSLDQGLQFLIQYYNGEERAKGNILERFSAQQFPDLHSELNLSSLELGDSALYFCASSVGAVLSSGNTIYFGEGSWLTVV.

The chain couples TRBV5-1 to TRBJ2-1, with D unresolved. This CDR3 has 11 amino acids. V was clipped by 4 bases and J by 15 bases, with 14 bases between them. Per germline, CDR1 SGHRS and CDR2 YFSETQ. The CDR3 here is CASSPRQGLFF. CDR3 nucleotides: TGCGCCAGCAGCCCCAGACAAGGTCTGTTCTTC.

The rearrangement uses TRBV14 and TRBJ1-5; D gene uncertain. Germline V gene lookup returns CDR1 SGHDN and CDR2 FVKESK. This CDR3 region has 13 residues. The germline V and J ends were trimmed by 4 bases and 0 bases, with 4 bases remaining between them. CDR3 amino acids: CASSRDSNQPQHF. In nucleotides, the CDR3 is TGTGCCAGCAGCCGGGATAGCAATCAGCCCCAGCATTTT.

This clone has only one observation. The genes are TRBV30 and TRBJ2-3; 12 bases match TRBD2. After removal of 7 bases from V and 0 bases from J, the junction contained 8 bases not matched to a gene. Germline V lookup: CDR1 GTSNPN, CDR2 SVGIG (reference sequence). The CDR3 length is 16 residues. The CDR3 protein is CASGGLAGLSTDTQYF. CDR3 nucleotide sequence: TGTGCCTCGGGCGGACTAGCGGGACTTAGCACAGATACGCAGTATTTT.

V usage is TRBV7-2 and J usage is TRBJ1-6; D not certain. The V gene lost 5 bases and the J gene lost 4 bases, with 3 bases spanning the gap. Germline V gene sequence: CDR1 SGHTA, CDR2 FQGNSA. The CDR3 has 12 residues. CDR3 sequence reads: CASSAYNSPLHF. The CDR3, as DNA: TGTGCCAGCAGCGCATATAATTCACCCCTCCACTTT.

For the CDR3, the DNA is TGTGCCAGCAGACCTTACAGGGCTGGAAACACTGAAGCTTTCTTT. Its translation is CASRPYRAGNTEAFF. This rearrangement joins TRBV2 to TRBJ1-1, with a possible D match to TRBD1 (6 bases). V was pared by 6 bases and J by 2 bases, with 16 bases between. Germline assignment: CDR1 SNHLY and CDR2 FYNNEI. The CDR3 runs 15 residues.

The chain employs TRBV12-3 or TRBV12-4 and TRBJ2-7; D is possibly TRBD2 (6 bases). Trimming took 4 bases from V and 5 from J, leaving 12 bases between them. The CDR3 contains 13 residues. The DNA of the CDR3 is TGTGCCAGCAGTTCCGGAGGGGCCAACGAGCAGTACTTC. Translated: CASSSGGANEQYF.

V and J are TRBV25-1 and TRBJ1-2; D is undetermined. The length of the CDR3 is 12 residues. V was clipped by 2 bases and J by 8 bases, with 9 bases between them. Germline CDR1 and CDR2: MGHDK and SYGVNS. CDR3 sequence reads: CASSENAQGYTF. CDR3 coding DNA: TGTGCCAGCAGTGAAAATGCCCAGGGCTACACCTTC.

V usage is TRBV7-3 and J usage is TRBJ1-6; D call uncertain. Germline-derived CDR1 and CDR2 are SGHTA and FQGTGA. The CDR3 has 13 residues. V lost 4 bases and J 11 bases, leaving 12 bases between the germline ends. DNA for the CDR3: TGTGCCAGCAGCTCTGGAACGACGGCACCCCTCCACTTT. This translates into CASSSGTTAPLHF.

The CDR3 here is CASSVGLAGGGYTGELFF. The CDR3 coding sequence is TGTGCCAGCAGCGTGGGACTAGCGGGAGGGGGTTACACCGGGGAGCTGTTTTTT. The chain is built from TRBV9 and TRBJ2-2, with 16 bases that match TRBD2. The CDR3 consists of 18 residues. With 2 bases clipped from V and 3 bases from J, the junction kept 4 bases outside the gene matches. Germline V lookup: CDR1 SGDLS, CDR2 YYNGEE.

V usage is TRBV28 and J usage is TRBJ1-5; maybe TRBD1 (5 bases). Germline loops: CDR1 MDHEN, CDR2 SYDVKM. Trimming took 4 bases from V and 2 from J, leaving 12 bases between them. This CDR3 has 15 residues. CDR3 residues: CASSYQGMGNQPQHF. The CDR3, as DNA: TGTGCCAGCAGTTACCAGGGCATGGGCAATCAGCCCCAGCATTTT.

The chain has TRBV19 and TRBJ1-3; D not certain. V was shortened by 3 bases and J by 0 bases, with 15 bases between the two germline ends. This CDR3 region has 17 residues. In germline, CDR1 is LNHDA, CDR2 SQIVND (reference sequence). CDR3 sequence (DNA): TGTGCCAGTAGTATCGGTCGGCAGGAGCCCTCTGGAAACACCATATATTTT. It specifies CASSIGRQEPSGNTIYF.

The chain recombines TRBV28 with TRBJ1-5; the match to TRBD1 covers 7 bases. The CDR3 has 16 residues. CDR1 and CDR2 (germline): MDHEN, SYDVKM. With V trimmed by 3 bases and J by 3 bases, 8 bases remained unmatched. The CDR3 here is CASSFLTGAHNQPQHF. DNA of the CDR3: TGTGCCAGCAGTTTTCTCACAGGGGCACACAATCAGCCCCAGCATTTT. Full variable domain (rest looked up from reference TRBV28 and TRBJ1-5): DVKVTQSSRYLVKRTGEKVFLECVQDMDHENMFWYRQDPGLGLRLIYFSYDVKMKEKGDIPEGYSVSREKKERFSLILESASTNQTSMYLCASSFLTGAHNQPQHFGDGTRLSIL.

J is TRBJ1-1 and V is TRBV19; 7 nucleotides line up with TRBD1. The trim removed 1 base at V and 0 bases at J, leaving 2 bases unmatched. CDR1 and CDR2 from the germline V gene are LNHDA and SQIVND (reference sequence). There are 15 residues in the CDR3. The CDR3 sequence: CASSIVQGVNTEAFF. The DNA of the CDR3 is TGTGCCAGTAGTATAGTTCAGGGGGTGAACACTGAAGCTTTCTTT.